The 29 T cell receptor beta chains presented below share a single source sample, sequenced in a study of blood T cells in healthy people across ages. The use of a sample-barcoded 5' primer and a J-beta primer mix characterized a second PCR of about 7 to 12 cycles. TCRdb passed the 5' RACE reads through MiXCR, listing each CDR3 protein once. The sample contains 1.5 million to 2 million distinct CDR3 sequences, 28% of which appear only once. The source material was blood. Receptors were obtained from a woman in her 30s in good health.

The V call is TRBV29-1, the J call TRBJ1-2; D is perhaps TRBD1 (6 bases). Trimming left V 5 bases short and J 7 bases short, with 17 bases between. The germline V gene encodes CDR1 SQVTM and CDR2 ANQGSEA. The CDR3 is made up of 13 amino acids. The CDR3 loop reads CSVFWRGTSGYTF. CDR3 in DNA: TGCAGCGTTTTTTGGCGGGGGACAAGTGGCTACACCTTC.

The chain uses TRBV7-2 and TRBJ1-1, with 8 positions matching TRBD1. The CDR3 covers 15 residues. J was trimmed by 4 bases and V by 1 base; bases with no gene match: 5. CDR1 is SGHTA, CDR2 FQGNSA, per germline. The CDR3 DNA reads as TGTGCCAGCAGCTTAGAGGACAGGGCTCCCACTGAAGCTTTCTTT. This sequence encodes CASSLEDRAPTEAFF.

The rearrangement links TRBV7-2 to TRBJ2-7; 9 bases are a match to TRBD2. Germline-derived CDR1 and CDR2 are SGHTA and FQGNSA. The length of the CDR3 is 12 residues. In DNA, the CDR3 is TGTGTCAGCAGGCGGGAGGGCTACGAGCAGTACGTC. Encoded protein: CVSRREGYEQYV.

The rearrangement uses TRBV12-3 or TRBV12-4 and TRBJ2-3; D is ambiguous. Trimming pared 3 bases from V and 2 bases from J, leaving 9 bases between. The CDR3 is 14 residues long. The CDR3 nucleotides are TGTGCCAGCAGTTTCAAACAGTCCACAGATACGCAGTATTTT. Translating it yields CASSFKQSTDTQYF.

This clonotype has a handful of counts. One end of the junction fails to match germline, which may point to a read error. V usage is TRBV9 and J usage is TRBJ2-7; possible D gene TRBD1, 5 bases. The CDR3 is 14 residues long. Per the germline V gene, CDR1 is SGDLS and CDR2 is YYNGEE. The CDR3 DNA follows: TGCGCCAGCAGCGTGGCCCCCCAGGGATACGAGCAGTACTTC. Encoded protein: CASSVAPQGYEQYF.

Concerning this clonotype: A much larger clone sits a single nucleotide away, making a read error possible. This chain uses TRBV5-1 with TRBJ2-4, with no clear D. The J call may not be correct, given that the DNA end is closer to TRBJ2-7. This CDR3 is 15 amino acids long. Per the germline V gene, CDR1 is SGHRS and CDR2 is YFSETQ. CDR3 region: CASNLVSSLGNEQYF. For the CDR3, the DNA is TGCGCCAGCAACTTGGTTAGCTCCCTTGGGAACGAGCAGTACTTC.

There are a few counts of this clonotype. A much larger clone lies one base from this, so it may be a read error. V usage is TRBV3-1 and J usage is TRBJ2-1; TRBD1 matches 8 bases. In germline, CDR1 is LGHDT, CDR2 YNNKEL (reference sequence). This CDR3 comprises 15 residues. V lost 3 bases to trimming and J lost 10 bases; unmatched junction nucleotides: 11. The CDR3 reads CASSHPGTGNYEQFF. DNA of the CDR3: TGTGCCAGCAGCCACCCAGGGACAGGTAACTACGAGCAGTTCTTC.

The chain is built from TRBV27 and TRBJ2-6, with 7 nucleotides matching TRBD1. Germline CDR1 and CDR2: MNHEY and SMNVEV (reference sequence). The CDR3 contains 16 residues. V lost 9 bases to trimming and J lost 2 bases; unmatched junction nucleotides: 10. The CDR3 here is CARVWDSPTGANVLTF. CDR3 DNA: TGTGCCAGGGTCTGGGACAGTCCTACTGGGGCCAACGTCCTGACTTTC. Complete variable domain (other parts from reference TRBV27 and TRBJ2-6): EAQVTQNPRYLITVTGKKLTVTCSQNMNHEYMSWYRQDPGLGLRQIYYSMNVEVTDKGDVPEGYKVSRKEKRNFPLILESPSPNQTSLYFCARVWDSPTGANVLTFGAGSRLTVL.

This clonotype was counted only a few times. The chain links TRBV5-1 to TRBJ2-7, with 9 bases identical to TRBD1. CDR1 is SGHRS, CDR2 YFSETQ, per germline. The trim removed 0 bases at V and 5 bases at J, leaving 6 bases unmatched. The CDR3 totals 15 residues. In DNA, the CDR3 is TGCGCCAGCAGCTTGGCCGGGACAGGGCTCCACGAGCAGTACTTC. Residues: CASSLAGTGLHEQYF.

The chain couples TRBV29-1 to TRBJ1-2; D remains unclear. The V gene's germline CDR1 is SQVTM and CDR2 ANQGSEA. Deletions cut 4 bases from V and 6 bases from J, with 6 bases between. The CDR3 is made up of 10 amino acids. CDR3 protein: CSVVVDGYTF. For the CDR3, the DNA is TGCAGCGTTGTGGTGGATGGCTACACCTTC. Based on the CDR3 plus reference TRBV29-1 and TRBJ1-2, the full variable domain is SAVISQKPSRDICQRGTSLTIQCQVDSQVTMMFWYRQQPGQSLTLIATANQGSEATYESGFVIDKFPISRPNLTFSTLTVSNMSPEDSSIYLCSVVVDGYTFGSGTRLTVV.

V gene TRBV20-1 combines with J gene TRBJ2-3, with 9 bases fitting TRBD2. The CDR3 runs 14 residues. CDR1 is DFQATT, CDR2 SNEGSKA, per germline (reference sequence). V was pared by 5 bases and J by 5 bases, with 8 bases of the junction left unmatched. The CDR3 region has the DNA TGCAGTGCTGGGATTAGCGGGGGATTAGATACGCAGTATTTT. This gives the protein CSAGISGGLDTQYF.

This clonotype was seen more than once but under ten times. The chain has TRBV6-5 and TRBJ1-5; no clear D gene. The germline CDR1 and CDR2 sequences are MNHEY and SVGAGI. The CDR3 consists of 13 residues. Between the trimmed V and J ends, which lost 8 bases and 0 bases, there was a span of 8 bases. CDR3 sequence: CASPLPSNQPQHF. The CDR3 region has the DNA TGTGCCAGCCCCCTGCCTAGCAATCAGCCCCAGCATTTT.

The chain combines TRBV3-1 with TRBJ2-5, with D possibly TRBD1 on 5 matching bases. The CDR3 sequence is 15 residues long. The V gene lost 0 bases and the J gene lost 1 base, with 9 bases spanning the gap. Germline loops: CDR1 LGHDT, CDR2 YNNKEL (reference sequence). The CDR3 loop is CASSQDGAVQETQYF. The CDR3 DNA reads as TGTGCCAGCAGCCAAGATGGGGCCGTCCAAGAGACCCAGTACTTC.

The V and J genes are TRBV20-1 and TRBJ2-5; D unresolved. The CDR3 is made up of 12 amino acids. Germline-derived CDR1 and CDR2 are DFQATT and SNEGSKA (reference sequence). V was trimmed by 3 bases and J by 4 bases, leaving 9 bases between them. CDR3 in DNA: TGCAGTGCTAGTTTACAGAGAGAGACCCAGTACTTC. It specifies CSASLQRETQYF.

The V gene is TRBV7-8, the J gene TRBJ1-4; 11 nucleotides align to TRBD1. Looked up from germline, CDR1 is SGHVS and CDR2 is FQNEAQ. V lost 1 base and J lost 10; bases outside the gene matches: 5. CDR3 size: 15 residues. The CDR3 coding sequence is TGTGCCAGCAGCTTAGGGGACAGGGGGAAGGGAAAACTGTTTTTT. It specifies CASSLGDRGKGKLFF. Complete variable domain (other parts from reference TRBV7-8 and TRBJ1-4): GAGVSQSPRYKVAKRGQDVALRCDPISGHVSLFWYQQALGQGPEFLTYFQNEAQLDKSGLPSDRFFAERPEGSVSTLKIQRTQQEDSAVYLCASSLGDRGKGKLFFGSGTQLSVL.

Only a few counts were recorded for this clonotype. V and J are TRBV2 and TRBJ1-4; 12 nucleotides match TRBD1. The CDR3 totals 14 residues. Losses at the gene ends were 10 bases for V and 10 bases for J; bases not matched to a gene: 10. Germline V gene lookup returns CDR1 SNHLY and CDR2 FYNNEI. CDR3 sequence: CATVGQGAFGKLFF. The CDR3 coding sequence is TGTGCCACCGTGGGACAGGGGGCGTTCGGAAAACTGTTTTTT.

This clonotype came up a few times. The gene calls are TRBV10-3 and TRBJ1-2; 9 bases line up with TRBD1. This CDR3 has 15 amino acids. V was clipped by 0 bases and J by 3 bases; unmatched bases: 2. Germline V gene lookup returns CDR1 ENHRY and CDR2 SYGVKD. This chain's CDR3 is CAISESRQGDYGYTF. CDR3 nucleotides: TGTGCCATCAGTGAGTCGAGACAGGGGGACTATGGCTACACCTTC.

A few counts support this clonotype. J is TRBJ1-2 and V is TRBV4-2; the D gene is possibly TRBD1 (6 bases). Trimming shortened V by 4 bases and J by 3 bases, and 12 bases separated the two germline ends. Germline CDR1 LGHNA, CDR2 YNFKEQ. The CDR3 covers 14 residues. The CDR3 sequence is CASSPQGFDYGYTF. In DNA form, the CDR3 reads TGTGCCAGCAGCCCCCAGGGGTTTGACTATGGCTACACCTTC.

In its sample, this clonotype was seen a few times. The chain links TRBV12-3 or TRBV12-4 to TRBJ1-1, with no clear D. The CDR3 runs to 15 residues. With 5 bases removed from V and 4 bases from J, the gap between germline ends came to 17 bases. The CDR3 here is CASSLRSTLGTEAFF. CDR3 bases: TGTGCCAGCAGTCTAAGATCTACCCTGGGCACTGAAGCTTTCTTT.

In its sample, this clonotype was seen a few times. The rearrangement joins TRBV4-1 to TRBJ1-5; D remains ambiguous. Per the germline V gene, CDR1 is MGHRA and CDR2 is YSYEKL. CDR3 size: 16 residues. Trimming took off 4 bases at V and 7 bases at J, with 20 bases between the two ends. DNA for the CDR3: TGCGCCAGCAGCCCAGGCACCGAAGAAGGAGGGCAGCCCCAGCATTTT. It encodes CASSPGTEEGGQPQHF.

The chain links TRBV29-1 to TRBJ1-4, with D tentatively TRBD1 (6 bases). The V gene's germline CDR1 is SQVTM and CDR2 ANQGSEA. The length of the CDR3 is 14 residues. V was clipped by 0 bases and J by 10 bases, with 15 bases between them. The CDR3 DNA reads TGCAGCGTTGAAGATACGGAGGGGGTTGGAAAACTGTTTTTT. Translated, it gives CSVEDTEGVGKLFF.

The chain uses TRBV12-3 or TRBV12-4 and TRBJ1-5; D possibly corresponds to TRBD1 (6 bases). V was pared by 8 bases and J by 3 bases, with 11 bases between. This CDR3 is built from 13 residues. The CDR3 sequence is CASVGGANQPQHF. As DNA, the CDR3 is TGTGCCAGCGTTGGGGGGGCCAATCAGCCCCAGCATTTT.

This clonotype has only a few counts. The gene calls are TRBV7-9 and TRBJ2-7; D is undetermined. V was trimmed by 5 bases and J by 7 bases, leaving 12 bases between them. From germline, CDR1 is SEHNR and CDR2 FQNEAQ (reference sequence). This CDR3 comprises 12 residues. The CDR3 nucleotides are TGTGCCAGCAGCGCCGACCTGGGTGAGCAGTACTTC. Amino acid sequence: CASSADLGEQYF.

The rearrangement links TRBV12-3 or TRBV12-4 to TRBJ2-1, with D possibly being TRBD1 (5 bases). The CDR3 runs 15 residues. Trimming removed 3 bases at V and 10 bases at J, with 19 bases between. For the CDR3, the DNA is TGTGCCAGCAGTTTTTCATCTAAAGGGGCGAACGAGCAGTTCTTC. This sequence encodes CASSFSSKGANEQFF.

The chain uses TRBV11-2 and TRBJ2-3, with TRBD2 matching 10 bases. There are 17 residues in the CDR3. With V trimmed by 5 bases and J by 1 base, 9 bases remained unmatched. Per the germline V gene, CDR1 is SGHAT and CDR2 is FQNNGV. CDR3 sequence reads: CASSRSGGTSGTDTQYF. Here the CDR3 DNA reads TGTGCCAGCAGCCGATCTGGTGGGACTAGCGGCACAGATACGCAGTATTTT.

CDR3 bases: TGTGCCAGCAGCGTCAGAGGGGGAACTCCTAGCACAGATACGCAGTATTTT. It codes for CASSVRGGTPSTDTQYF. V is TRBV9 and J is TRBJ2-3; tentative D call: TRBD1 (6 bases). The CDR3 is 17 residues long. Trimming took off 2 bases at V and 0 bases at J, with 16 bases between the two ends. CDR1 and CDR2 (germline): SGDLS, YYNGEE.

Details on this clonotype: The junction and the germline gene differ at one end; a read error may be behind it. V and J are TRBV18 and TRBJ1-2, with D maybe TRBD1 (6 bases). CDR1 is KGHSH and CDR2 is LQKENI in the germline V gene. The CDR3 loop spans 13 amino acids. The CDR3 bases are TGTGCCAGCTCAGCTGACAGGAACTATGACTACACCTTC. This codes for CASSADRNYDYTF.

This clonotype was seen a handful of times. The chain couples TRBV11-2 to TRBJ2-1, with 9 bases lining up with TRBD1. Unmatched junction bases numbered 8, after V lost 5 bases and J lost 6 bases. Germline assignment: CDR1 SGHAT and CDR2 FQNNGV. The CDR3 is made up of 15 amino acids. As DNA, the CDR3 is TGTGCCAGCAGCCCCGGGACAGGGTTTCGCAATGAGCAGTTCTTC. It specifies CASSPGTGFRNEQFF. Complete variable domain (other parts from reference TRBV11-2 and TRBJ2-1): EAGVAQSPRYKIIEKRQSVAFWCNPISGHATLYWYQQILGQGPKLLIQFQNNGVVDDSQLPKDRFSAERLKGVDSTLKIQPAKLEDSAVYLCASSPGTGFRNEQFFGPGTRLTVL.

This clonotype turned up a few times. The rearrangement uses TRBV7-3 and TRBJ2-1, with D possibly TRBD1 on 6 matching bases. The CDR3 extends over 13 amino acids. The V end was cut by 5 bases, the J end by 9 bases, with 14 bases between. Germline loops: CDR1 SGHTA, CDR2 FQGTGA. The CDR3 region is CASSTQTGGEQFF. CDR3 nucleotides: TGTGCCAGCAGCACCCAGACAGGTGGTGAGCAGTTCTTC.